These 14 T cell receptor beta chains were sequenced from one sample in a study of tumor and adjacent non-tumor tissue in lung cancer. The template was RNA from unsorted bulk tissue. This non-tumor lung sample came from over 3 cm beyond the tumor edge. The library came from three nested PCR rounds adapted from ARM-PCR protocols. MiXCR, run by TCRdb on the multiplex PCR reads, gives a single entry per CDR3 protein. The sample has tens of thousands of distinct CDR3 sequences, roughly 80% seen once. What was sequenced was distant non-tumor lung tissue. The origin of the receptors is a man aged 55-75 years with non-small cell lung cancer.

As concerns this clonotype: The junction departs from the called germline gene at one end, perhaps through a read error. The genes are TRBV6-1 and TRBJ1-4, with D tentatively TRBD1 (6 bases). Germline CDR1 MNHNS, CDR2 SASEGT. This CDR3 is 15 amino acids long. This CDR3 reads CASSGTTGGYEKLLF. CDR3 nucleotides: TGTGCCAGCAGTGGGACGACAGGAGGCTATGAAAAACTGCTTTTT.

This clonotype has only a few counts. The CDR3 ends on some other residue instead of the conserved phenylalanine or tryptophan, so this is likely a read error. The chain is built from TRBV20-1 and TRBJ2-5, with 8 positions matching TRBD2. Losses at the gene ends were 8 bases for V and 4 bases for J; bases not matched to a gene: 6. The CDR3 has 12 amino acids. Germline V gene data show CDR1 as DFQATT and CDR2 as SNEGSKA (reference sequence). The CDR3 reads CSSQAGGETQYS. In nucleotides, the CDR3 is TGCAGTTCTCAGGCGGGGGGAGAGACCCAGTACTCC.

Regarding this clonotype: The junction departs from the called germline gene at one end, perhaps through a read error. The chain has TRBV20-1 and TRBJ1-6; a weak D match, TRBD1 (6 bases). Germline values: CDR1 DFQATT, CDR2 SNEGSKA (reference sequence). The CDR3 consists of 14 residues. The CDR3 sequence is CSAIRNRDGSPLHF. CDR3 nucleotide sequence: TGCAGTGCTATTCGGAACAGGGACGGGTCACCCCTCCACTTC.

In regard to this clonotype: A much larger clone differs from this one at a single base, so this may be a read error. The CDR3 coding sequence is TGTGCCAGCAGCTTGAAAGGGCGAGAGACCCAGTACTTC. Amino acids: CASSLKGRETQYF. The chain has TRBV5-4 and TRBJ2-5; the D is unclear. This CDR3 is 13 amino acids long. Looked up from germline, CDR1 is SGHNT and CDR2 is YYREEE (reference sequence). Trimming left V 1 base short and J 4 bases short, with 8 bases between.

Comment on this clonotype: A junction boundary mismatches the germline segment, possibly from a read error. The chain uses TRBV20-1 and TRBJ1-3; no firm D call. Germline CDR1 reads DFQATT; CDR2 reads SNEGSKA (reference sequence). The CDR3 contains 15 residues. The CDR3 coding sequence is TGCAGTCCTAGAGATGGACGCAATGGTGGAAACACCATATATTTT. Translated, it gives CSPRDGRNGGNTIYF.

Concerning this clonotype: At one of its ends the junction is not consistent with the germline gene, which may arise from a read error. CDR3 protein: CNARGVRESFF. CDR3 nucleotide sequence: TGCAATGCTAGAGGAGTTAGAGAGTCTTTCTTT. The J gene is TRBJ1-1, the V gene TRBV20-1; D is unclear. Germline lookup yields CDR1 DFQATT and CDR2 SNEGSKA (reference sequence). The CDR3 is 11 amino acids.

As concerns this clonotype: A much larger clone differs from this one at a single base, so this may be a read error. The V gene is TRBV12-3 or TRBV12-4, the J gene TRBJ1-6; possibly TRBD1 for D (5 bases). Trimming pared 5 bases from V and 10 bases from J, leaving 15 bases between. The CDR3 has 14 amino acids. CDR3 amino acids: CASSQQVMESPLHF. The CDR3 DNA sequence: TGTGCCAGCAGTCAACAGGTGATGGAGTCACCCCTCCACTTT.

Only one count was recorded for this clonotype. The germline gene is not matched at one end of the junction; a read error may be the cause. J is TRBJ2-7 and V is TRBV4-1, with TRBD1 identical over 7 bases. Germline V gene data show CDR1 as MGHRA and CDR2 as YSYEKL. The CDR3 runs 17 residues. The DNA for the CDR3 is TGCGCCAGCAGCGAAGGGGGCGGCCGGGGCAAAACCTACGAGCAATACTTC. Its translation: CASSEGGGRGKTYEQYF.

This clonotype was seen a single time. Sequence at one end of the junction differs from germline and may be a read error. The CDR3 region is CANSDDKGSYNEQFF. The CDR3, as DNA: TGTGCCAACAGCGACGACAAAGGATCCTACAATGAGCAGTTCTTC. V and J are TRBV11-3 and TRBJ2-1; D not certain. Germline values: CDR1 SGHNT, CDR2 YENEEA. The CDR3 loop spans 15 amino acids. Variable domain in full (rest from reference TRBV11-3 and TRBJ2-1): EAGVVQSPRYKIIEKKQPVAFWCNPISGHNTLYWYLQNLGQGPELLIRYENEEAVDDSQLPKDRFSAERLKGVDSTLKIQPAELGDSAVYLCANSDDKGSYNEQFFGPGTRLTVL.

A word on this clonotype: This may be a read error: a much more frequent sequence differs by one nucleotide. The chain employs TRBV12-3 or TRBV12-4 and TRBJ2-1, with 8 nucleotides matching TRBD1. The CDR3 is 20 residues long. J lost 5 bases, V lost 1 base, and 19 bases had no gene match. CDR3 loop: CASSLVSRRAGGAKNNEQFF. For the CDR3, the DNA is TGTGCCAGCAGTTTAGTTTCTAGGCGTGCAGGGGGCGCGAAGAACAATGAGCAGTTCTTC.

With regard to this clonotype: Its ends do not fully match the called genes, so a read error is possible. The rearrangement uses TRBV11-2 and TRBJ2-5, with D perhaps matching TRBD1 (5 bases). CDR3 length: 14 residues. The germline V gene has CDR1 SGHAT and CDR2 FQNNGV. The CDR3 DNA is TGTGCTAGCAGCTCTGGACATGTCCAAGAGACCCAGTATTTC. Protein: CASSSGHVQETQYF.

The chain is built from TRBV11-2 and TRBJ2-6; D could derive from TRBD1 or TRBD2 (5 bases each). The CDR3 totals 14 residues. From germline, CDR1 is SGHAT and CDR2 FQNNGV. V lost 6 bases to trimming and J lost 19 bases, with 25 bases between them. The CDR3 nucleotides read TGTGCCAGCAGACCTATCTCTGGGACCAACGTCGTTACTTTC. Translated: CASRPISGTNVVTF.

Concerning this clonotype: At one boundary the junction diverges from the germline segment, which might be a read error. The V and J genes are TRBV11-3 and TRBJ2-2; D perhaps matches TRBD2 (5 bases). This CDR3 has 18 amino acids. Germline assignment: CDR1 SGHNT and CDR2 YENEEA. CDR3 nucleotides: TGTGCCAGCAGCTCCCGGGGAGTGGGAGTATACAGAGCCGGGAAGCTGTTTTTC. This encodes CASSSRGVGVYRAGKLFF. The entire variable domain, with the rest obtained from reference TRBV11-3 and TRBJ2-2, is as follows: EAGVVQSPRYKIIEKKQPVAFWCNPISGHNTLYWYLQNLGQGPELLIRYENEEAVDDSQLPKDRFSAERLKGVDSTLKIQPAELGDSAVYLCASSSRGVGVYRAGKLFFGEGSRLTVL.

In regard to this clonotype: A much more abundant neighbour one base away suggests this may be a read error. The chain couples TRBV11-2 to TRBJ1-1; D is undetermined. The CDR3 covers 13 residues. Germline V gene lookup returns CDR1 SGHAT and CDR2 FQNNGV. This CDR3 is CASSLRGNTEAYF. In nucleotides, the CDR3 is TGTGCCAGCAGCTTAAGAGGGAACACTGAAGCTTACTTT.